Included here is one T cell receptor beta chain sequence, with context. The antigen remains unidentified. The source of the sample is a study of vaccination effects on CD4 cells after COVID-19. Antigen-specific CD4+ T cells were expanded (with viral peptide pools) by the ViraFEST assay ahead of sequencing. Culture lasted about ten days before CD4+ T cell isolation. The vaccine given was either BNT162b2 or mRNA-1273, in two doses. Half-medium changes using IL-2 medium occurred on days 3 and 7. Libraries were prepared by immunoSEQ multiplex PCR; TCRdb keeps only in-frame clonotypes and omits some of them. Among 25,000 to 30,000 clones, approximately 71% were seen once, and the ten largest hold approximately 8.7%. This TCR came from a human donor who received a COVID-19 vaccine. Here the sequenced sample was CD4+ T cells from PBMCs cultured with HCoV-NL63 spike peptides, taken after COVID-19 vaccination.

CDR3 sequence reads: CATTPGTGGSVNTGELFF. The CDR3 DNA sequence: TGCGCCACCACCCCCGGGACAGGGGGCAGTGTGAACACCGGGGAGCTGTTTTTT. The J gene is TRBJ2-2, the V gene TRBV10-1; 12 bases match TRBD1. The germline V gene has CDR1 WNHNN and CDR2 SYGVQD (reference sequence). Unmatched junction bases numbered 13, after V lost 10 bases and J lost 1 base. The CDR3 length is 18 residues.